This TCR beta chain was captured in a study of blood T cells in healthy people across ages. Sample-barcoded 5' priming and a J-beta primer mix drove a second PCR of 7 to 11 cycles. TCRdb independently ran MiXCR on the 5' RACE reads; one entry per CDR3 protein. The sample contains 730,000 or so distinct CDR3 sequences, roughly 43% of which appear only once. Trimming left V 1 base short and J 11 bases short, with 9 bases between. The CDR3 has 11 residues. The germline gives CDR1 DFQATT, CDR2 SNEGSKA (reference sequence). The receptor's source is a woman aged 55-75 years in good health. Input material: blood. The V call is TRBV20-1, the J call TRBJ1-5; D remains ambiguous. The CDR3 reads CSARGDSAQHF. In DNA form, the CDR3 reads TGCAGTGCTAGAGGAGATTCAGCCCAGCATTTT.